These 30 T cell receptor beta chains were all obtained from the same sample, sequenced in a study of breast tumors, draining lymph nodes, adjacent tissues (dated by TCRdb to 2016 to 2017). The library was made by multiplex PCR. The data were produced on an Illumina HiSeq 2000. Using fastp trimming at Q25 and MiXCR clonotype assembly, TCRdb reanalyzed the public sequencing data and kept in-frame beta chains. For every CDR3 protein sequence, its rows merge into one entry that carries the most common genes and DNA. This sample gives some 85,000 distinct CDR3 sequences in total; over 25% of them show up just once. Roughly 8.1% of the sample rests with the top ten. The axillary draining lymph nodes of breast cancer patients were the source of the lymph node samples. Material for sequencing was axillary lymph node tissue. The receptor source for this set is a female donor with breast cancer. Some clones in this sample may be carry-over from other donors' samples.

This clonotype showed up many times. V gene TRBV7-2 combines with J gene TRBJ1-6; TRBD1 is a possible D gene (5 bases). Trimming took off 5 bases at V and 9 bases at J, with 17 bases between the two ends. In germline, CDR1 is SGHTA, CDR2 FQGNSA. The CDR3 runs 15 residues. In nucleotides, the CDR3 is TGTGCCAGCAGCCACGACAGCAATGGAGGTTCACCCCTCCACTTT. Translated, it gives CASSHDSNGGSPLHF.

This clonotype showed up many times. The chain recombines TRBV28 with TRBJ1-6; D might be TRBD1 (5 bases). Germline assignment: CDR1 MDHEN and CDR2 SYDVKM. V was pared by 6 bases and J by 9 bases, with 12 bases between. This CDR3 spans 13 amino acids. CDR3 bases: TGTGCCAGCAGGGTCCTTGGGGCTTCACCCCTCCACTTT. Protein sequence: CASRVLGASPLHF.

This clonotype was counted many times. The chain combines TRBV11-3 with TRBJ2-7, with D possibly being TRBD1 (6 bases). The CDR3 covers 15 residues. V lost 5 bases and J 4 bases, leaving 18 bases between the germline ends. Germline V gene lookup returns CDR1 SGHNT and CDR2 YENEEA. CDR3 DNA: TGTGCCAGCAGCCCACACGGGCAGGGGACGTACGAGCAGTACTTC. Translated, it gives CASSPHGQGTYEQYF.

Remarks on this clonotype: At one of its ends the junction is not consistent with the germline gene, which may arise from a read error. The V and J genes are TRBV20-1 and TRBJ2-7, with D tentatively TRBD1 (5 bases). Germline-derived CDR1 and CDR2 are DFQATT and SNEGSKA (reference sequence). The CDR3 extends over 12 amino acids. The CDR3 sequence is CSASIQLLGQHF. The CDR3, as DNA: TGCAGTGCTAGTATCCAATTATTGGGGCAGCACTTC.

Of note for this clonotype: The junction differs from germline at one of its ends, possibly a read error. The chain has TRBV20-1 and TRBJ2-3; a weak D match, TRBD2 (5 bases). The CDR3 is 15 residues long. Germline loops: CDR1 DFQATT, CDR2 SNEGSKA (reference sequence). CDR3 nucleotide sequence: TGCAGTGCTTACAAGTTAGGAGGCCTCACAGACACGCAGTATTTT. As protein: CSAYKLGGLTDTQYF.

The table lists this clonotype with many counts. The V call is TRBV7-9, the J call TRBJ2-1, with TRBD2 matching over 7 bases. The V segment lost 1 base and the J segment 5 bases; nucleotides outside the gene matches: 14. The CDR3 has 18 amino acids. The germline gives CDR1 SEHNR, CDR2 FQNEAQ (reference sequence). The CDR3 spells CASSLDLRLAASNNEQFF. CDR3 nucleotide sequence: TGTGCCAGCAGCTTAGACTTAAGGCTAGCGGCAAGTAACAATGAGCAGTTCTTC.

This clonotype is labeled medium-sized. This chain joins TRBV5-6 and TRBJ2-3, with TRBD1 matching 8 bases. The germline gives CDR1 SGHDT, CDR2 YYEEEE. This CDR3 contains 15 residues. Germline trimming cut 4 bases from V and 2 bases from J; bases unmatched to any gene: 6. The CDR3 coding sequence is TGTGCCAGCAGCGTTGGGACAGGACACACAGATACGCAGTATTTT. Protein sequence: CASSVGTGHTDTQYF.

The chain carries TRBV7-2 and TRBJ1-2, with a possible D match to TRBD1 (6 bases). Trimming took off 3 bases at V and 8 bases at J, with 16 bases between the two ends. CDR3 length: 14 amino acids. Germline-derived CDR1 and CDR2 are SGHTA and FQGNSA. CDR3 amino acids: CASSFLRGGQGYTF. CDR3 DNA: TGTGCCAGCAGCTTCCTCCGCGGAGGACAGGGCTACACCTTC.

This clonotype was detected many times. The V call is TRBV7-2, the J call TRBJ2-1; 10 bases are shared with TRBD1. The trim removed 1 base at V and 7 bases at J, leaving 7 bases unmatched. Looked up from germline, CDR1 is SGHTA and CDR2 is FQGNSA. CDR3 length equals 16 residues. The CDR3 DNA follows: TGTGCCAGCAGCTTAGGATGGACAGGGGGGAGGAATGAGCAGTTCTTC. This codes for CASSLGWTGGRNEQFF.

The rearrangement joins TRBV20-1 to TRBJ2-7; TRBD2 aligns across 12 bases. Trimming cost V 5 bases and J 6 bases; bases outside gene matches: 5. The CDR3 totals 13 residues. The germline CDR1 and CDR2 sequences are DFQATT and SNEGSKA (reference sequence). Here the CDR3 DNA reads TGCAGTGCTCTGACTAGCGGGAGATCCGAGCAGTACTTC. This gives the protein CSALTSGRSEQYF.

In this sample, this clonotype turned up many times. The rearrangement uses TRBV10-1 and TRBJ2-3; D call uncertain. This CDR3 is 14 amino acids long. Trimming took 4 bases from V and 2 from J, leaving 10 bases between them. CDR1 is WNHNN and CDR2 is SYGVQD in the germline V gene (reference sequence). The chain's CDR3 is CASSGSVLTDTQYF. Here the CDR3 DNA reads TGCGCCAGCAGTGGATCCGTACTCACAGATACGCAGTATTTT.

This clonotype showed up many times. V and J are TRBV20-1 and TRBJ1-1, with no clear D. The CDR3 extends over 13 amino acids. Germline CDR1 DFQATT, CDR2 SNEGSKA (reference sequence). V was trimmed by 6 bases and J by 4 bases, leaving 15 bases between them. CDR3 residues: CSAARGPSTEAFF. For the CDR3, the DNA is TGCAGTGCCGCTCGTGGCCCGAGCACTGAAGCTTTCTTT.

This clonotype was detected many times. The chain is built from TRBV3-1 and TRBJ2-7; 8 nucleotides line up with TRBD2. V dropped 3 bases and J dropped 3; count of bases not matched to a gene: 4. The V gene's germline CDR1 is LGHDT and CDR2 YNNKEL (reference sequence). CDR3 length: 14 residues. The CDR3 DNA reads TGTGCCAGCAGCCAGGGACTAGTGATCTACGAGCAGTACTTC. Amino acids: CASSQGLVIYEQYF.

This clonotype occurred a few times. One junction end does not reproduce the germline sequence, and a read error may be involved. The CDR3 here is CASSHSNGSSQPQHF. CDR3 bases: TGTGCCAGCAGTCACTCGAACGGATCCTCCCAGCCCCAGCATTTT. The gene calls are TRBV6-5 and TRBJ1-5; D gene ambiguous. Germline CDR1 and CDR2: MNHEY and SVGAGI. CDR3 length: 15 amino acids.

This clonotype came up many times. The J gene is TRBJ2-7, the V gene TRBV7-2; D remains unclear. Germline CDR1 SGHTA, CDR2 FQGNSA. The V end lost 0 bases, the J end lost 5 bases, and 14 bases lay between the germline ends. This CDR3 comprises 15 residues. CDR3 sequence (DNA): TGTGCCAGCAGCTTAGCGTACACCCATTCTAACGAGCAGTACTTC. This gives the protein CASSLAYTHSNEQYF.

Concerning this clonotype itself: Likely a read error: the CDR3 ends without its conserved phenylalanine or tryptophan. The gene calls are TRBV29-1 and TRBJ1-2, with D possibly matching TRBD1 (5 bases). CDR3 length: 14 residues. In germline, CDR1 is SQVTM, CDR2 ANQGSEA. The V and J ends lost 6 bases and 5 bases respectively, with 19 bases between them. CDR3 sequence: CSVYRDGTQYGYTL. Here the CDR3 DNA reads TGCAGCGTCTACCGGGACGGCACTCAATATGGCTACACCCTC.

This clonotype was seen a few times. A single base separates this from a much larger clone, so it may be a read error. The chain employs TRBV6-1 and TRBJ2-7; 9 nucleotides agree with TRBD2. Germline lookup yields CDR1 MNHNS and CDR2 SASEGT. The CDR3 extends over 18 amino acids. The CDR3 coding sequence is TGTGCCAGCAGTCAAGCTCTCTATGCTAGCGGGAATGATTACGAGCAGTACTTC. It specifies CASSQALYASGNDYEQYF.

This clonotype was detected many times. The chain uses TRBV18 and TRBJ2-1; 9 nucleotides align to TRBD1. This CDR3 comprises 16 residues. CDR1 and CDR2 (germline): KGHSH, LQKENI. J gave up 5 bases and V 5 bases, and 10 bases lay outside the gene matches. CDR3 loop: CASSALQGARNNEQFF. CDR3 DNA: TGTGCCAGCTCAGCCTTACAGGGGGCGCGAAACAATGAGCAGTTCTTC.

This clonotype was seen at least ten times. V and J are TRBV29-1 and TRBJ1-3, with D hard to call. The germline V and J ends were trimmed by 7 bases and 3 bases, with 13 bases remaining between them. The CDR3 has 13 amino acids. Germline V gene sequence: CDR1 SQVTM, CDR2 ANQGSEA. The CDR3 is CSAVTTNGNTIYF. CDR3 DNA: TGCAGCGCAGTTACAACTAATGGAAACACCATATATTTT.

This clonotype has ten or more counts. The chain is built from TRBV20-1 and TRBJ2-2; TRBD1 agrees at 9 bases. The germline V gene has CDR1 DFQATT and CDR2 SNEGSKA (reference sequence). V shed 6 bases and J 7 bases; nucleotides not matched to a gene: 9. This CDR3 contains 14 residues. CDR3 bases: TGCAGTGCAAAAACCGGGACAGGGAACGGGGAGCTGTTTTTT. This sequence encodes CSAKTGTGNGELFF.

This clonotype was seen repeatedly, ten times or more. V usage is TRBV10-1 and J usage is TRBJ2-3; D uncertain. The CDR3 spans 14 residues. The V and J ends lost 6 bases and 3 bases respectively, with 13 bases between them. Germline loops: CDR1 WNHNN, CDR2 SYGVQD (reference sequence). DNA of the CDR3: TGCGCCAGCAGCCAAAACGGACGGACAGATACGCAGTATTTT. This codes for CASSQNGRTDTQYF.

The V gene is TRBV29-1, the J gene TRBJ1-2; D not resolved. V lost 8 bases and J 2 bases, leaving 9 bases between the germline ends. The CDR3 spans 11 residues. Germline V gene sequence: CDR1 SQVTM, CDR2 ANQGSEA. The CDR3 reads CSTLPNYGYTF. As DNA, the CDR3 is TGCAGCACCCTACCAAACTATGGCTACACCTTC.

About this clonotype: The conserved phenylalanine or tryptophan normally closing the CDR3 is absent here, so this likely arose from a read error. This chain joins TRBV6-5 and TRBJ2-2, with 10 positions matching TRBD2. J lost 4 bases, V lost 5 bases, and 4 bases had no gene match. Germline V lookup: CDR1 MNHEY, CDR2 SVGAGI. The CDR3 runs to 15 residues. The CDR3 reads CASSLTSGVTGELFL. The CDR3 DNA reads as TGTGCCAGCAGTCTAACTAGCGGGGTCACCGGGGAGCTGTTTCTT.

This clonotype was seen many times. The chain combines TRBV5-1 with TRBJ1-4; the D is unclear. This CDR3 region has 14 residues. Germline V gives CDR1 SGHRS, CDR2 YFSETQ. V was trimmed by 4 bases and J by 5 bases, leaving 12 bases between them. CDR3 region: CASSRSSPNEKLFF. In DNA form, the CDR3 reads TGCGCCAGCAGCCGCTCAAGCCCGAATGAAAAACTGTTTTTT.

This clonotype was detected ten times or more. This chain joins TRBV11-2 and TRBJ2-7, with 7 bases lining up with TRBD2. This CDR3 is 15 amino acids long. V was pared by 4 bases and J by 0 bases, with 6 bases of the junction left unmatched. Germline-derived CDR1 and CDR2 are SGHAT and FQNNGV. The CDR3 nucleotides are TGTGCCAGCAGCTCCTCTAGCGGAGTCTCCTACGAGCAGTACTTC. It encodes CASSSSSGVSYEQYF.

This clonotype was found many times. Possible read error: a much larger clone is one base away. The chain couples TRBV24-1 to TRBJ1-2, with D maybe TRBD1 (5 bases). Trimming removed 5 bases at V and 0 bases at J, with 9 bases between. CDR1 KGHDR and CDR2 SFDVKD come from the germline V gene. The CDR3 contains 14 residues. The CDR3 DNA follows: TGTGCCACCAGTGTGACAGCAACTAACTATGGCTACACCTTC. Its protein product is CATSVTATNYGYTF.

The sample holds a few counts of this clonotype. The chain links TRBV6-5 to TRBJ2-2, with 9 bases that match TRBD1. J was trimmed by 7 bases and V by 5 bases; bases with no gene match: 8. The CDR3 has 15 amino acids. Germline V gene data show CDR1 as MNHEY and CDR2 as SVGAGI. CDR3 loop: CASSLRDRAGGELFF. For the CDR3, the DNA is TGTGCCAGCAGTCTTCGGGACAGGGCTGGCGGGGAGCTGTTTTTT.

About this clonotype itself: A much larger clone sits a single nucleotide away, making a read error possible. The chain recombines TRBV4-3 with TRBJ1-2; D uncertain. Germline values: CDR1 LGHNA, CDR2 YSLEER. V shed 9 bases and J shed 8 bases, with 19 bases lying between them. This CDR3 has 13 amino acids. CDR3 loop: CASSELSNRGYTF. The CDR3 DNA reads as TGCGCCAGTAGCGAGCTCTCAAATAGGGGCTACACCTTC.

This clonotype was counted at least ten times. The V call is TRBV7-6, the J call TRBJ2-7, with no clear D. The germline CDR1 and CDR2 sequences are SGHVS and FNYEAQ. The CDR3 contains 13 residues. V was shortened by 1 base and J by 0 bases, with 4 bases between the two germline ends. This chain's CDR3 is CASSLGDSYEQYF. CDR3 nucleotides: TGTGCCAGCAGCTTAGGGGACTCCTACGAGCAGTACTTC. Drawing the rest from reference TRBV7-6 and TRBJ2-7, the complete variable domain is GAGVSQSPRYKVTKRGQDVALRCDPISGHVSLYWYRQALGQGPEFLTYFNYEAQQDKSGLPNDRFSAERPEGSISTLTIQRTEQRDSAMYRCASSLGDSYEQYFGPGTRLTVT.

In its sample, this clonotype was seen many times. The V call is TRBV28, the J call TRBJ2-7, with 7 bases fitting TRBD2. The CDR3 runs to 15 residues. Unmatched junction bases numbered 10, after V lost 8 bases and J lost 0 bases. CDR1 is MDHEN and CDR2 is SYDVKM in the germline V gene. The CDR3: CASDRGGGSSYEQYF. The CDR3 DNA reads TGTGCCAGCGACCGGGGCGGGGGAAGCTCCTACGAGCAGTACTTC.